The 28 T cell receptor beta chains given below trace back to one sample, sequenced in a study of OX40 agonist ivuxolimab in advanced cancers. Sequencing used immunoSEQ multiplex PCR; TCRdb keeps in-frame clones, though not all of them. The table records roughly 90,000 clones, approximately 89% of them present only once. This specimen consisted of CD4+ or CD8+ T cells sorted from blood, obtained in a trial of the OX40 agonist ivuxolimab. These receptors were taken from an adult with an advanced solid tumor such as melanoma, head and neck, liver or kidney cancer.

A single count supports this clone. The genes are TRBV5-1 and TRBJ2-3, with a tentative D call TRBD1 (6 bases). The V gene lost 0 bases and the J gene lost 1 base, with 15 bases spanning the gap. This CDR3 spans 17 amino acids. CDR1 and CDR2 from the germline V gene are SGHRS and YFSETQ. Here the CDR3 reads CASSLDTSGARTDTQYF. In nucleotides, the CDR3 is TGCGCCAGCAGCTTGGATACCTCAGGGGCACGCACAGATACGCAGTATTTT.

The V and J genes are TRBV2 and TRBJ2-3, with unresolved D. This CDR3 has 18 residues. In germline, CDR1 is SNHLY, CDR2 FYNNEI. Trimming took 5 bases from V and 4 from J, leaving 25 bases between them. The CDR3 sequence is CASSTNFRTQFAADTQYF. The CDR3 DNA reads TGTGCCAGCAGTACAAACTTCAGGACGCAATTTGCGGCAGATACGCAGTATTTT.

Written as DNA, the CDR3 is TGTGCCAGCAGTCCCATTCGAAACACTGAAGCTTTCTTT. Translation: CASSPIRNTEAFF. V gene TRBV6-6 combines with J gene TRBJ1-1; D not resolved. Looked up from germline, CDR1 is MNHNY and CDR2 is SVGAGI (reference sequence). The CDR3 runs 13 residues. With 5 bases removed from V and 2 bases from J, the gap between germline ends came to 9 bases.

This sequence joins TRBV5-6 and TRBJ2-7; maybe TRBD1 (5 bases). The CDR3 covers 12 residues. V lost 0 bases, J lost 9 bases, and 10 bases lay in between. Germline CDR1 SGHDT, CDR2 YYEEEE. CDR3 DNA sequence: TGTGCCAGCAGCTTGGGGGTGGGGCTGCAGTACTTC. It encodes CASSLGVGLQYF.

The CDR3: CASSPQRENIQYF. CDR3 DNA: TGTGCCAGCTCACCACAGAGAGAAAACATTCAGTACTTC. The V call is TRBV18, the J call TRBJ2-4; D is uncertain. Trimming cost V 1 base and J 5 bases, with 6 bases left between them. CDR1 is KGHSH, CDR2 LQKENI, per germline. The CDR3 length is 13 residues.

This clone was observed a single time. The chain uses TRBV28 and TRBJ1-1; tentatively, D is TRBD1 (5 bases). CDR3 length: 12 amino acids. Trimming cost V 2 bases and J 8 bases, with 9 bases left between them. Germline V gene sequence: CDR1 MDHEN, CDR2 SYDVKM. CDR3 protein: CASSLGGVEAFF. CDR3 DNA sequence: TGTGCCAGCAGTTTAGGGGGGGTAGAAGCTTTCTTT. Based on the CDR3 plus reference TRBV28 and TRBJ1-1, the full variable domain is DVKVTQSSRYLVKRTGEKVFLECVQDMDHENMFWYRQDPGLGLRLIYFSYDVKMKEKGDIPEGYSVSREKKERFSLILESASTNQTSMYLCASSLGGVEAFFGQGTRLTVV.

The genes are TRBV6-6 and TRBJ2-1, with D perhaps given as TRBD1 or TRBD2 (5 bases each). The CDR3 is 15 residues long. V lost 2 bases and J lost 1, with 9 bases in between. Germline V gives CDR1 MNHNY, CDR2 SVGAGI (reference sequence). The CDR3 DNA sequence: TGTGCCAGCAGTTACCGAGGGGAATCCTACAATGAGCAGTTCTTC. Protein product: CASSYRGESYNEQFF.

This clone was counted a single time. This CDR3 reads CASSPSLGYTEAFF. The CDR3 region has the DNA TGTGCCAGCTCACCTTCCTTAGGGTACACTGAAGCTTTCTTT. The chain employs TRBV18 and TRBJ1-1; D remains unclear. This CDR3 is 14 amino acids long. Germline V gene data show CDR1 as KGHSH and CDR2 as LQKENI. The V gene lost 3 bases and the J gene lost 3 bases, with 11 bases spanning the gap.

The V gene is TRBV18, the J gene TRBJ2-2; no clear D gene. The CDR3 covers 15 residues. V was trimmed by 11 bases and J by 5 bases, leaving 21 bases between them. Germline values: CDR1 KGHSH, CDR2 LQKENI. CDR3 nucleotides: TGTGCCTGCCGTTCGGTTTCTCTTCGTACCGGGGAGCTGTTTTTT. Its translation is CACRSVSLRTGELFF.

This chain uses TRBV9 with TRBJ1-2; the D is unclear. Trimming removed 0 bases from V and 7 bases from J, with 16 bases in between. Germline loops: CDR1 SGDLS, CDR2 YYNGEE. The CDR3 runs 15 residues. CDR3 amino acids: CASSVDPTQRSGYTF. The CDR3 coding sequence is TGTGCCAGCAGCGTAGACCCCACCCAGAGATCTGGCTACACCTTC.

V is TRBV25-1 and J is TRBJ2-5; D is possibly TRBD1 or TRBD2 (5 bases each). CDR1 MGHDK and CDR2 SYGVNS come from the germline V gene. V was clipped by 0 bases and J by 2 bases, with 10 bases between them. The CDR3 is 15 amino acids. The CDR3 nucleotides are TGTGCCAGCAGTGAATATGGGACGGGGCAAGAGACCCAGTACTTC. This gives the protein CASSEYGTGQETQYF.

The CDR3 sequence: CASSSRGFNGYTF. In DNA form, the CDR3 reads TGTGCCAGCAGCTCCAGGGGCTTTAATGGCTACACCTTC. The chain recombines TRBV7-9 with TRBJ1-2; TRBD1 is a possible D gene (6 bases). Germline loops: CDR1 SEHNR, CDR2 FQNEAQ (reference sequence). Trimming shortened V by 4 bases and J by 6 bases, and 12 bases separated the two germline ends. This CDR3 region has 13 residues.

This clone was seen a handful of times. Other DNA variants within this sample encode the same CDR3. V gene TRBV7-3 combines with J gene TRBJ2-5; 8 bases are shared with TRBD1. Trimming removed 4 bases from V and 4 bases from J; junction bases left unmatched: 2. The germline gives CDR1 SGHTA, CDR2 FQGTGA. CDR3 size: 13 residues. The CDR3 spells CASSSGQGETQYF. The CDR3 DNA follows: TGTGCCAGCAGCTCCGGACAGGGAGAGACCCAGTACTTC.

The rearrangement links TRBV27 to TRBJ2-3; D is perhaps TRBD1 or TRBD2 (5 bases each). The V gene's germline CDR1 is MNHEY and CDR2 SMNVEV (reference sequence). This CDR3 is built from 15 residues. Trimming pared 6 bases from V and 1 base from J, leaving 14 bases between. CDR3 in amino acids: CASSPAWDGTDTQYF. Written as DNA, the CDR3 is TGTGCCAGCAGCCCTGCCTGGGACGGCACAGATACGCAGTATTTT.

This rearrangement joins TRBV7-8 to TRBJ2-7, with 10 bases that match TRBD1. With V trimmed by 0 bases and J by 4 bases, 9 bases remained unmatched. The CDR3 covers 17 residues. Germline V gene data show CDR1 as SGHVS and CDR2 as FQNEAQ. DNA of the CDR3: TGTGCCAGCAGCTTAGCTGAGACAGGGGGCGCGGGGTACGAGCAGTACTTC. Protein sequence: CASSLAETGGAGYEQYF. The full variable domain, rest sourced from reference TRBV7-8 and TRBJ2-7, is GAGVSQSPRYKVAKRGQDVALRCDPISGHVSLFWYQQALGQGPEFLTYFQNEAQLDKSGLPSDRFFAERPEGSVSTLKIQRTQQEDSAVYLCASSLAETGGAGYEQYFGPGTRLTVT.

The chain is built from TRBV6-6 and TRBJ2-4; TRBD1 agrees at 9 bases. The CDR3 totals 16 residues. Germline loops: CDR1 MNHNY, CDR2 SVGAGI (reference sequence). Unmatched junction bases numbered 6, after V lost 4 bases and J lost 2 bases. This CDR3 reads CASSSRDRESKNIQYF. The CDR3, as DNA: TGTGCCAGCAGTTCACGGGACAGGGAATCCAAAAACATTCAGTACTTC.

The V gene is TRBV10-1, the J gene TRBJ2-2, with D perhaps TRBD2 (5 bases). Germline V gene sequence: CDR1 WNHNN, CDR2 SYGVQD (reference sequence). The CDR3 covers 15 residues. V lost 3 bases, J lost 1 base, and 9 bases lay in between. The CDR3 spells CASSDYRGNTGELFF. In nucleotides, the CDR3 is TGCGCCAGCAGTGATTATCGGGGGAACACCGGGGAGCTGTTTTTT.

The rearrangement links TRBV7-9 to TRBJ2-7; 9 bases align to TRBD2. The CDR3 length is 17 residues. Germline V gene lookup returns CDR1 SEHNR and CDR2 FQNEAQ (reference sequence). J lost 3 bases, V lost 5 bases, and 14 bases had no gene match. DNA for the CDR3: TGTGCCAGCAGCCCTAAGTTTGCGACTAGCGGATACTACGAGCAGTACTTC. Protein product: CASSPKFATSGYYEQYF.

The V and J genes are TRBV5-1 and TRBJ2-3; D possibly uses TRBD1 or TRBD2 (5 bases each). The V end was cut by 0 bases, the J end by 4 bases, with 12 bases between. Germline assignment: CDR1 SGHRS and CDR2 YFSETQ. The CDR3 runs to 15 residues. The CDR3 DNA follows: TGCGCCAGCAGCTTGGGAGGGGTTTTTCCAGATACGCAGTATTTT. It encodes CASSLGGVFPDTQYF.

V and J are TRBV6-5 and TRBJ2-5; D might be TRBD1 (5 bases). This CDR3 comprises 14 residues. The germline V gene encodes CDR1 MNHEY and CDR2 SVGAGI. V was cut by 2 bases and J by 5 bases, with 12 bases left in between. Written as DNA, the CDR3 is TGTGCCAGCAGTTACGGGTTGGGGCACGAGACCCAGTACTTC. Its translation: CASSYGLGHETQYF.

This clone was seen a few times. The genes are TRBV28 and TRBJ1-1, with a weak D call TRBD1 (5 bases). V lost 6 bases, J lost 7 bases, and 15 bases lay in between. Germline V gene sequence: CDR1 MDHEN, CDR2 SYDVKM. The CDR3 covers 13 residues. The CDR3 loop reads CASSLPEGREAFF. CDR3 bases: TGTGCCAGCAGCTTGCCTGAGGGGCGTGAAGCTTTCTTT.

The sample holds one count of this clone. The J gene is TRBJ1-2, the V gene TRBV27; no reliable D call. The length of the CDR3 is 13 residues. Deletions cut 2 bases from V and 2 bases from J, with 6 bases between. Germline CDR1 reads MNHEY; CDR2 reads SMNVEV (reference sequence). CDR3 amino acids: CASSLERNYGYTF. DNA for the CDR3: TGTGCCAGCAGTTTAGAAAGGAACTATGGCTACACCTTC.

The chain has TRBV14 and TRBJ1-2; D gene ambiguous. V lost 2 bases and J lost 8, with 9 bases in between. Looked up from germline, CDR1 is SGHDN and CDR2 is FVKESK. CDR3 size: 12 residues. CDR3 sequence: CASSQNSLGYTF. The DNA of the CDR3 is TGTGCCAGCAGCCAAAACTCTCTAGGCTACACCTTC.

V and J are TRBV7-6 and TRBJ2-7, with D possibly called TRBD1 or TRBD2 (5 bases each). Trimming left V 8 bases short and J 4 bases short, with 18 bases between. The CDR3 runs 14 residues. The V gene's germline CDR1 is SGHVS and CDR2 FNYEAQ. The CDR3 DNA is TGTGCCAGCCAGAGACACCCGGGACCGTACGAGCAGTACGTC. Encoded protein: CASQRHPGPYEQYV.

The V gene is TRBV10-1, the J gene TRBJ1-1; a possible D gene is TRBD1 (6 bases). The germline V gene has CDR1 WNHNN and CDR2 SYGVQD (reference sequence). Trimming removed 7 bases from V and 3 bases from J, with 12 bases in between. The CDR3 totals 13 residues. The CDR3 DNA reads TGCGCCAGCATGGGGGGGCTGGACACTGAAGCTTTCTTT. This translates into CASMGGLDTEAFF.

This sequence joins TRBV9 and TRBJ1-1; a weak D match, TRBD1 (5 bases). Germline V gene sequence: CDR1 SGDLS, CDR2 YYNGEE. V lost 4 bases, J lost 3 bases, and 10 bases lay in between. The CDR3 has 13 residues. CDR3 loop: CASSKTGDTEAFF. The DNA of the CDR3 is TGTGCCAGCAGCAAAACGGGGGACACTGAAGCTTTCTTT.

The CDR3: CASSMQSFGYGYTF. For the CDR3, the DNA is TGTGCCAGTAGTATGCAATCCTTTGGGTATGGCTACACCTTC. The chain carries TRBV19 and TRBJ1-2; D remains unclear. Germline V lookup: CDR1 LNHDA, CDR2 SQIVND (reference sequence). The germline V and J ends were trimmed by 3 bases and 5 bases, with 13 bases remaining between them. The length of the CDR3 is 14 residues.

The V call is TRBV6-1, the J call TRBJ2-7, with D hard to call. Trimming removed 6 bases at V and 1 base at J, with 10 bases between. The CDR3 consists of 13 residues. Germline lookup yields CDR1 MNHNS and CDR2 SASEGT. DNA for the CDR3: TGTGCCAGCAGAGGAGTTGAATCCTACGAGCAGTACGTC. Its protein is CASRGVESYEQYV.